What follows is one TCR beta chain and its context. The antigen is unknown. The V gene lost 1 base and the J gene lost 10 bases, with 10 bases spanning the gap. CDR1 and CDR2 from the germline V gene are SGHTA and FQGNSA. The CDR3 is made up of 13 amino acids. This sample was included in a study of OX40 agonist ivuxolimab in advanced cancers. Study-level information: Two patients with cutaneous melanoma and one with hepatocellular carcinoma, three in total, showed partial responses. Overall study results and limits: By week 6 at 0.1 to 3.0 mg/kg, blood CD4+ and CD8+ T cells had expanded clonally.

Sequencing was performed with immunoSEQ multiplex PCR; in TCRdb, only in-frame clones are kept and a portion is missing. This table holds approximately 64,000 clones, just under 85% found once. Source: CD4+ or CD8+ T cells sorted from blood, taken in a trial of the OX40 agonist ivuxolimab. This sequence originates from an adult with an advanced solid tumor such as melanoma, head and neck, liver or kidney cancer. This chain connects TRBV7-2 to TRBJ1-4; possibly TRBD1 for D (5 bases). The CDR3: CASSLGGEAKLFF. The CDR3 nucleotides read TGTGCCAGCAGCTTAGGGGGGGAGGCAAAACTGTTTTTT.